The 6 T cell receptor beta chains given below trace back to one sample, sequenced in a study of shared clonotypes between healthy human individuals (dated by TCRdb to about 2020). Libraries were prepared through the immunoSEQ multiplex PCR assay. Sourced from immuneACCESS, this table was stored by TCRdb with only in-frame sequences that have V and J called. A share of the clones is absent; for the studies checked, an unresolved V gene accounts for under half, and the remainder has no known explanation. Counted in this sample were approximately 500,000 clones; around 85% of them appeared once. The ten largest account for roughly 13% of the sample. Sequenced sample: PBMCs. All receptors derive from a woman in her thirties or forties in good health. Some clones in this sample may be carry-over from other donors' samples.

A word on this clone: Since a far larger clone is one base different, this is likely a read error. V gene TRBV4-1 combines with J gene TRBJ2-5, with 12 positions matching TRBD2. The CDR3 loop spans 16 amino acids. The germline CDR1 and CDR2 sequences are MGHRA and YSYEKL. V was pared by 1 base and J by 5 bases, with 5 bases of the junction left unmatched. The CDR3 spells CASSQVTSGRMETQYF. DNA of the CDR3: TGCGCCAGCAGCCAAGTGACTAGCGGGAGAATGGAGACCCAGTACTTC.

The rearrangement uses TRBV6-5 and TRBJ1-2; D unresolved. Germline-derived CDR1 and CDR2 are MNHEY and SVGAGI. V lost 5 bases and J lost 4, with 8 bases in between. This CDR3 spans 12 amino acids. In DNA form, the CDR3 reads TGTGCCAGCAGTCGCGCCGGCTATGGCTACACCTTC. Translated: CASSRAGYGYTF.

This clone was detected only a few times. The chain combines TRBV7-2 with TRBJ1-5; D uncertain. CDR1 and CDR2 from the germline V gene are SGHTA and FQGNSA. V dropped 2 bases and J dropped 7 bases, with 9 bases sitting between them. This CDR3 is built from 13 residues. CDR3 coding DNA: TGTGCCAGCAGCTTAATACATTTACAGCCCCAGCATTTT. Translated: CASSLIHLQPQHF. The entire variable domain, with the rest obtained from reference TRBV7-2 and TRBJ1-5, is as follows: GAGVSQSPSNKVTEKGKDVELRCDPISGHTALYWYRQSLGQGLEFLIYFQGNSAPDKSGLPSDRFSAERTGGSVSTLTIQRTQQEDSAVYLCASSLIHLQPQHFGDGTRLSIL.

This clone was detected a few times. CDR3 in DNA: TGTGCCAGCAGCACGCAACTAGGGGGGTTATACGAGCAGTACTTC. Amino acid sequence: CASSTQLGGLYEQYF. The gene calls are TRBV7-9 and TRBJ2-7; D is perhaps TRBD1 or TRBD2 (6 bases each). The CDR3 length is 15 residues. Germline CDR1 SEHNR, CDR2 FQNEAQ (reference sequence). The V end was cut by 5 bases, the J end by 4 bases, with 18 bases between.

This clone was seen just once. The CDR3 DNA is TGTGCCAGCAGTGGAAAGCTCAGGGGGCCCCAAGAGACCCAGTACTTC. This sequence encodes CASSGKLRGPQETQYF. The rearrangement uses TRBV6-1 and TRBJ2-5, with 8 bases lining up with TRBD1. The CDR3 sequence is 16 residues long. V lost 4 bases to trimming and J lost 1 base; unmatched junction nucleotides: 8. Looked up from germline, CDR1 is MNHNS and CDR2 is SASEGT.

The chain recombines TRBV6-5 with TRBJ1-2; perhaps TRBD1 as D (6 bases). CDR1 is MNHEY and CDR2 is SVGAGI in the germline V gene. The CDR3 loop spans 16 amino acids. V lost 0 bases to trimming and J lost 3 bases, with 14 bases between them. CDR3 amino acids: CASSYSQRGGDYGYTF. CDR3 coding DNA: TGTGCCAGCAGTTACTCCCAAAGGGGGGGGGACTATGGCTACACCTTC.